Detailed here is one TCR beta chain. Its antigen is not yet known. No per-base quality is available; no much larger clone lies one base away. One collaborating source in Seattle enrolled patients while the patients were actively infected and followed the patients over time throughout the course of disease. Collaborating institutions collected whole blood in K2EDTA tubes following their own protocols. Collaborator samples were shipped for TCRbeta analysis as frozen whole blood, isolated PBMCs, or DNA extracted from either sample type. Between the V and J ends, shortened by 5 bases and 8 bases respectively, the junction contains 22 bases. The germline V gene encodes CDR1 LNHDA and CDR2 SQIVND (reference sequence). The CDR3 covers 15 residues, taking in both the cysteine and the phenylalanine. CDR3 DNA is the only sequence kept; it has 45 bases, read in frame from the first base. TCRbeta CDR3 regions were amplified from genomic DNA using the immunoSEQ Assay, a bias-controlled multiplex PCR. As for the original processing: The number of nucleated cells in each sample was estimated from the amplification of reference gene primers within the assay. To quantify the absolute abundance of each unique TCRbeta CDR3 rearrangement, sequence reads were collapsed and filtered. For each sample, productive Simpson clonality was calculated by taking the square root of Simpson's diversity index across productive rearrangements. In TCRdb, the immuneACCESS table is reduced to in-frame sequences with V and J assigned. These tables do not hold every clone; where another copy was compared, an unresolved V gene accounts for under half, and the others remain unexplained. That table furnishes V, J and clone size, whereas the DNA furnished D and trimming. The sample table lists about 130,000 clones, roughly 86% of them with a count of one. More than 9.5% of the sample lies in the top ten.

These data come from a study of blood T cell repertoires in COVID-19 (dated by TCRdb to about 2020). In the study overall: Samples from collaborators originated in the United States, Italy and Spain and spanned both the acute and convalescent phases of COVID-19. The repertoires were made available in a free public database intended to serve as a resource for research on the immune response to SARS-CoV-2. Samples were obtained from the ongoing ImmuneRACE study (first 160 participants) and from 1,254 subjects provided by 6 global collaborators. The dataset comprised deeply sampled blood TCRbeta repertoires from subjects exposed to, actively infected with, or recovered from COVID-19. The material from the prospective study consisted of cDNA or gDNA derived from T cells, B-cell-depleted T cells, or PBMCs. Sample metadata almost always included a de-identified subject ID, COVID-19 status, age in years and sex. HLA class I and class II types, where available, came from metadata supplied by the sample provider rather than from assay-based typing. On the study overall, not on this receptor specifically: How much clinical and demographic metadata was included differed by source and by participant, and the metadata was provided uncurated.

Sequencing was done on a sample of peripheral blood. The chain uses TRBV19 and TRBJ2-7; the D gene is perhaps TRBD1, on 6 matching bases. This receptor was obtained from a woman aged 70-85 years with COVID-19, enrolled during active disease. The sequenced DNA: TGTGCCAGTAGTGGATGGGACATCTCGGTTACGAAGCAGTACTTC. This yields the protein CASSGWDISVTKQYF.